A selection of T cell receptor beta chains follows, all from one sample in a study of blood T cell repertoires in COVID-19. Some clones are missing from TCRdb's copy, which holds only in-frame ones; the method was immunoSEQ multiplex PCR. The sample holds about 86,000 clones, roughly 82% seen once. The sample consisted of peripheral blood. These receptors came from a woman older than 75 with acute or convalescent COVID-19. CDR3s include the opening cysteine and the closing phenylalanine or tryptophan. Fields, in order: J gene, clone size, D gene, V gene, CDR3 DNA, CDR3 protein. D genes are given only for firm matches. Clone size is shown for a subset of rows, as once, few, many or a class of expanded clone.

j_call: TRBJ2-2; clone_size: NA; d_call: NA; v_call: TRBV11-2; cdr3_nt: TGTGCCAGCAGCTCGTTGGGACGGAGGGCCGGGGAGCTGTTTTTT; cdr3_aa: CASSSLGRRAGELFF
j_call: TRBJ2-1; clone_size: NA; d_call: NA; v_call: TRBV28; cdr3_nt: TGTGCCAGCAGTTTCCGTAGCGGATTCTACAATGAGCAGTTCTTC; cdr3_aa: CASSFRSGFYNEQFF
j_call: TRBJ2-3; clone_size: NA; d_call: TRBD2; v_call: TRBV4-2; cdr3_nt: TGTGCCAGCAGCCAAGATAGTAGCGGGGGGACAGATACGCAGTATTTT; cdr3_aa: CASSQDSSGGTDTQYF
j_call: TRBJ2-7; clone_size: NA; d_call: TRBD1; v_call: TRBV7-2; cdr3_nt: TGTGCCAGCAGCTTAGGCAGGGGGCTCTCCTACGAGCAGTACTTC; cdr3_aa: CASSLGRGLSYEQYF
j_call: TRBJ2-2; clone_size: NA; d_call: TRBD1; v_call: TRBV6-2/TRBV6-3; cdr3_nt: TGTGCCAGCAGTTACTCGTATACAGGGGGAAACGGGGAGCTGTTTTTT; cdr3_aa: CASSYSYTGGNGELFF
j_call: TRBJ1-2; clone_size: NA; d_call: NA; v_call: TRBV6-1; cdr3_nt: TGTGCCAGCAGTGAAGGAGGAGGCTATGGCTACACCTTC; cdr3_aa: CASSEGGGYGYTF
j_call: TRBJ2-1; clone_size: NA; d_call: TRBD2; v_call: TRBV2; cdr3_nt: TGTGCCAGCAGTGAAAGGACTAGCGGGAGGTCGAGCGGGGAGTTCTTC; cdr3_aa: CASSERTSGRSSGEFF
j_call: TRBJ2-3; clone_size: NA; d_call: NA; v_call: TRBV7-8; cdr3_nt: TGTGCCAGCAGCTTAGCGAGGGGACAAAGCACAGATACGCAGTATTTT; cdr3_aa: CASSLARGQSTDTQYF
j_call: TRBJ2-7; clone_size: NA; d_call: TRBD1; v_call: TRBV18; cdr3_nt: TGTGCCAGCTCACCAACGGGACAGGGTATCGCCGAGCAGTACTTC; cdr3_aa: CASSPTGQGIAEQYF
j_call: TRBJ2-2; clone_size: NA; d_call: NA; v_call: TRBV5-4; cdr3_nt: TGTGCCAGCACCCCCCGAGGCGGTCGCACCGGGGAGCTGTTTTTT; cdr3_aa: CASTPRGGRTGELFF
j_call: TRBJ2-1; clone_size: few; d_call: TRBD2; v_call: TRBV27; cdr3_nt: TGTGCCAGCAGCGGGACTAGCGGGTACAATGAGCAGTTCTTC; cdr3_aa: CASSGTSGYNEQFF
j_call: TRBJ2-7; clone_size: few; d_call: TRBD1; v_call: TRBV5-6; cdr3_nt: TGTGCCAGCAGTTACGCGCGGACAGGGGTTAGTGAGCAGTACTTC; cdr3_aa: CASSYARTGVSEQYF
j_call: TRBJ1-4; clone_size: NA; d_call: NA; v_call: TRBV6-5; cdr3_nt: TGTGCCAGCAGCAGACAAGGAAATGAAAAACTGTTTTTT; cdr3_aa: CASSRQGNEKLFF
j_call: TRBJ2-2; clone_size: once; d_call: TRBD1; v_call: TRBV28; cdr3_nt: TGTGCCAGCAGACCCGGGACAGGGAACACCGGGGAGCTGTTTTTT; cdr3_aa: CASRPGTGNTGELFF